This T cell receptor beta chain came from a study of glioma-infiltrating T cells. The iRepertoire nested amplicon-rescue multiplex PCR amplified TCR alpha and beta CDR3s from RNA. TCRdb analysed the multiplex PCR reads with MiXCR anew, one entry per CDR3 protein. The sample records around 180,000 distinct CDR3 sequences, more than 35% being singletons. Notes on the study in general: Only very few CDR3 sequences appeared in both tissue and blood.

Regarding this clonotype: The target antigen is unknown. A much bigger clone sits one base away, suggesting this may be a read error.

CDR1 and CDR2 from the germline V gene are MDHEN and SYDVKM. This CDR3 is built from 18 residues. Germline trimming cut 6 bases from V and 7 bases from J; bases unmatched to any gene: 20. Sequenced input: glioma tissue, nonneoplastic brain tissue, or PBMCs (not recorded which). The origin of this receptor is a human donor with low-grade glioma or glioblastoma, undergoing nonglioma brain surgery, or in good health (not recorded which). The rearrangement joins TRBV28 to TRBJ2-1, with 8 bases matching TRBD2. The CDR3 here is CASSQRHRSGGEGNEQFF. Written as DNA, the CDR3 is TGTGCCAGCAGCCAAAGGCACCGATCGGGGGGGGAAGGGAATGAGCAGTTCTTC.